A selection of T cell receptor beta chains follows, all from one sample in a study of OX40 agonist ivuxolimab in advanced cancers. Profiling relied on immunoSEQ multiplex PCR, and the TCRdb table lists in-frame clones only, not all of them. Here the sample spans 68,000 or so clones, roughly 85% being singletons. The sequencing used CD4+ or CD8+ T cells sorted from blood, collected in a trial of the OX40 agonist ivuxolimab. These TCRs come from an adult with an advanced solid tumor such as melanoma, head and neck, liver or kidney cancer. CDR3s include the opening cysteine and the closing phenylalanine or tryptophan. Each record gives: D gene, V gene, J gene, clone size, CDR3 DNA, CDR3 protein. The D gene is left open where the match is weak. Expanded clones are given a class, and other clones once, few, many or no size at all.

d_gene: .; v_gene: TRBV27; j_gene: TRBJ2-3; abundance: .; CDR3nt: TGTGCCAGCAGTTCGTCCCTAGCGATAGATACGCAGTATTTT; CDR3aa: CASSSSLAIDTQYF
d_gene: .; v_gene: TRBV27; j_gene: TRBJ2-3; abundance: few; CDR3nt: TGTGCCAGCAGGACCGGGACGGACGCAGCAGCTACGCAGTATTTT; CDR3aa: CASRTGTDAAATQYF
d_gene: TRBD1; v_gene: TRBV7-9; j_gene: TRBJ1-1; abundance: .; CDR3nt: TGTGCCACCAAAAATGGGGGGGACAGGGGGACTGAAGCTTTCTTT; CDR3aa: CATKNGGDRGTEAFF
d_gene: .; v_gene: TRBV11-2; j_gene: TRBJ2-7; abundance: .; CDR3nt: TGTGCCAGCAGCACCGGTTCCGAGCAGTACTTC; CDR3aa: CASSTGSEQYF
d_gene: .; v_gene: TRBV4-3; j_gene: TRBJ2-2; abundance: .; CDR3nt: TGCGCCAGCAGCCAACGTCTGACTAGGATTGGGTTCAACACCGGGGAGCTGTTTTTT; CDR3aa: CASSQRLTRIGFNTGELFF
d_gene: TRBD2; v_gene: TRBV5-1; j_gene: TRBJ2-3; abundance: .; CDR3nt: TGCGCCAGCAGCATATGGACTAGGACGGATACGCAGTATTTT; CDR3aa: CASSIWTRTDTQYF
d_gene: TRBD2; v_gene: TRBV9; j_gene: TRBJ2-3; abundance: .; CDR3nt: TGTGCCAGCAGCCCCCTAGCGGGAGGGGGTCTAGATACGCAGTATTTT; CDR3aa: CASSPLAGGGLDTQYF
d_gene: .; v_gene: TRBV5-6; j_gene: TRBJ2-7; abundance: .; CDR3nt: TGTGCCAGCAGCTTGGAGTTCAGTTTTCTACCCTACGAGCAGTACTTC; CDR3aa: CASSLEFSFLPYEQYF
d_gene: .; v_gene: TRBV9; j_gene: TRBJ2-3; abundance: .; CDR3nt: TGTGCCAGCAGCCCCGAGGACTGGAAGTGGGATACGCAGTATTTT; CDR3aa: CASSPEDWKWDTQYF
d_gene: .; v_gene: TRBV4-3; j_gene: TRBJ1-2; abundance: .; CDR3nt: TGCGCCAGCAGCCAAGAAAGGGAAGCCTATGGCTACACCTTC; CDR3aa: CASSQEREAYGYTF
d_gene: .; v_gene: TRBV6-5; j_gene: TRBJ2-5; abundance: .; CDR3nt: TGTGCCAGCAGTTACTCGATTCTACCGCAAGAGACCCAGTACTTC; CDR3aa: CASSYSILPQETQYF
d_gene: .; v_gene: TRBV7-2; j_gene: TRBJ1-2; abundance: .; CDR3nt: TGTGCCAGCAGCTTAGCAATCCTGGGCAGGGTCTATGGCTACACCTTC; CDR3aa: CASSLAILGRVYGYTF
d_gene: .; v_gene: TRBV19; j_gene: TRBJ2-2; abundance: .; CDR3nt: TGTGCCAGTAGTAGGCAGTCTTCGGGCGGGGAGCTGTTTTTT; CDR3aa: CASSRQSSGGELFF
d_gene: .; v_gene: TRBV11-1; j_gene: TRBJ2-3; abundance: .; CDR3nt: TGTGCCAGCAGCTCCGGAGCCGATGGCACAGATACGCAGTATTTT; CDR3aa: CASSSGADGTDTQYF
d_gene: .; v_gene: TRBV7-2; j_gene: TRBJ2-5; abundance: .; CDR3nt: TGTGCCAGCAGCCTCCCGAGGGGGGGCCGCGAGACCCAGTACTTC; CDR3aa: CASSLPRGGRETQYF
d_gene: TRBD2; v_gene: TRBV9; j_gene: TRBJ2-1; abundance: .; CDR3nt: TGTGCCAGCAGCGTGGCTAGCGGGGGGGCTTTCTATGGGCAGTTCTTC; CDR3aa: CASSVASGGAFYGQFF
d_gene: TRBD2; v_gene: TRBV28; j_gene: TRBJ2-3; abundance: .; CDR3nt: TGTGCCAGCAGTTTTCAGTTATTAGCGGGACCTTCTAGCACGGATACGCAGTATTTT; CDR3aa: CASSFQLLAGPSSTDTQYF
d_gene: .; v_gene: TRBV19; j_gene: TRBJ2-1; abundance: .; CDR3nt: TGTGCCAGTAGTAATCGGGCCTTTAAGCAGTTCTTC; CDR3aa: CASSNRAFKQFF
d_gene: TRBD1; v_gene: TRBV19; j_gene: TRBJ1-2; abundance: .; CDR3nt: TGTGCCAGTAGTGCGGGGGGACAGAGCTATGGCTACACCTTC; CDR3aa: CASSAGGQSYGYTF
d_gene: .; v_gene: TRBV28; j_gene: TRBJ2-5; abundance: .; CDR3nt: TGTGCCAGCAGTTCACCGGGACTTCAAGAGACCCAGTACTTC; CDR3aa: CASSSPGLQETQYF
d_gene: .; v_gene: TRBV28; j_gene: TRBJ1-5; abundance: .; CDR3nt: TGTGCCAGCAGACGTGGGACACAGGGCAATAAGCCCCAGCATTTT; CDR3aa: CASRRGTQGNKPQHF
d_gene: .; v_gene: TRBV19; j_gene: TRBJ1-5; abundance: .; CDR3nt: TGTGCCAGTAGTACGCAGGGTAGCAATCAGCCCCAGCATTTT; CDR3aa: CASSTQGSNQPQHF
d_gene: .; v_gene: TRBV7-3; j_gene: TRBJ2-2; abundance: .; CDR3nt: TGTGCCAGCAGCTTAGGGGGTCCGGCGAACACCGGGGAGCTGTTTTTT; CDR3aa: CASSLGGPANTGELFF
d_gene: .; v_gene: TRBV2; j_gene: TRBJ1-2; abundance: once; CDR3nt: TGTGCCAGCAGCCTGGACAGCGCCGTTAACTATGGCTACACCTTC; CDR3aa: CASSLDSAVNYGYTF
d_gene: .; v_gene: TRBV4-2; j_gene: TRBJ1-2; abundance: few; CDR3nt: TGTGCCAGCAGCCAAGAGGTGCGGGGGGGCTATGGCTACACCTTC; CDR3aa: CASSQEVRGGYGYTF
d_gene: .; v_gene: TRBV10-1; j_gene: TRBJ1-1; abundance: .; CDR3nt: TGCGCCAGCAGTGAATCGACAGGCCTCGGGAACACTGAAGCTTTCTTT; CDR3aa: CASSESTGLGNTEAFF
d_gene: .; v_gene: TRBV7-2; j_gene: TRBJ2-2; abundance: .; CDR3nt: TGTGCCAGCAGCTACAACAGAGCCCCGAACACCGGGGAGCTGTTTTTT; CDR3aa: CASSYNRAPNTGELFF
d_gene: .; v_gene: TRBV27; j_gene: TRBJ2-1; abundance: .; CDR3nt: TGTGCCAGCAGTTCTCTTAGTGAGCAGTTCTTC; CDR3aa: CASSSLSEQFF
d_gene: TRBD1; v_gene: TRBV6-7; j_gene: TRBJ2-7; abundance: few; CDR3nt: TGTGCCAGCAGTTACGACCCCAGGGGGTACGAGCAGTACTTC; CDR3aa: CASSYDPRGYEQYF
d_gene: .; v_gene: TRBV7-3; j_gene: TRBJ2-3; abundance: .; CDR3nt: TGTGCCAGCAGCTTAATAAGCACAGATACGCAGTATTTT; CDR3aa: CASSLISTDTQYF
d_gene: .; v_gene: TRBV7-8; j_gene: TRBJ2-5; abundance: .; CDR3nt: TGTGCCAGCAGCCCACTTCAAGAGACCCAGTACTTC; CDR3aa: CASSPLQETQYF
d_gene: .; v_gene: TRBV14; j_gene: TRBJ2-7; abundance: .; CDR3nt: TGTGCCAGCAGCCAACGCCCCGGGGCCTACGAGCAGTACTTC; CDR3aa: CASSQRPGAYEQYF
d_gene: TRBD2; v_gene: TRBV30; j_gene: TRBJ2-5; abundance: once; CDR3nt: TGTGCCTGGAGGAGGACTAGCGGGGCTGACGCGACCCAGTACTTC; CDR3aa: CAWRRTSGADATQYF
d_gene: TRBD1; v_gene: TRBV5-4; j_gene: TRBJ2-1; abundance: .; CDR3nt: TGTGCCAGCATTGGACCCCGAACAGGGGACAATGAGCAGTTCTTC; CDR3aa: CASIGPRTGDNEQFF